Listed here are 27 T cell receptor beta chains from one sample, sequenced in a study of blood T cell repertoires in COVID-19. This table comes from immunoSEQ multiplex PCR, and its TCRdb copy is limited to in-frame clones, with some not included. The sample shows more than 200,000 clones, about nine tenths of them seen only once. The specimen was peripheral blood. These receptors came from an older woman with acute or convalescent COVID-19.

The chain recombines TRBV19 with TRBJ2-1; the match to TRBD2 covers 13 bases. Germline V lookup: CDR1 LNHDA, CDR2 SQIVND (reference sequence). The CDR3 has 17 amino acids. Unmatched junction bases numbered 7, after V lost 0 bases and J lost 8 bases. The CDR3 loop is CASSIEGGLAGRDEQFF. The CDR3 region has the DNA TGTGCCAGTAGTATAGAGGGGGGACTAGCGGGAAGGGATGAGCAGTTCTTC.

This clone showed up just once. The chain combines TRBV5-1 with TRBJ2-1, with 7 bases lining up with TRBD2. The CDR3 spans 14 residues. V was clipped by 4 bases and J by 12 bases; unmatched bases: 13. In germline, CDR1 is SGHRS, CDR2 YFSETQ. CDR3 region: CASSPGGTPPMQFF. The CDR3, as DNA: TGCGCCAGCAGCCCCGGGGGGACTCCGCCGATGCAGTTCTTC.

The rearrangement uses TRBV13 and TRBJ2-7; 7 positions agree with TRBD1. This CDR3 spans 13 amino acids. Germline V gene lookup returns CDR1 PRHDT and CDR2 FYEKMQ (reference sequence). With V trimmed by 4 bases and J by 6 bases, 6 bases remained unmatched. CDR3 nucleotide sequence: TGTGCCAGCAGCTCACTGACAGGGTCCGAGCAGTACTTC. Its protein product is CASSSLTGSEQYF.

The chain employs TRBV4-1 and TRBJ2-5, with TRBD1 as a possible D gene (6 bases). The germline V gene has CDR1 MGHRA and CDR2 YSYEKL. The length of the CDR3 is 15 residues. The V end lost 0 bases, the J end lost 5 bases, and 13 bases lay between the germline ends. The CDR3 DNA reads TGCGCCAGCAGCCAAGATTGGGGACAAGCGGAGACCCAGTACTTC. Residues: CASSQDWGQAETQYF.

The V call is TRBV7-7, the J call TRBJ2-4; 12 bases agree with TRBD1. CDR3 size: 17 residues. From germline, CDR1 is SSHAT and CDR2 FNYEAQ (reference sequence). With 2 bases clipped from V and 3 bases from J, the junction kept 5 bases outside the gene matches. CDR3 DNA: TGTGCCAGCAGCTTACGGGACAGGGGGCTTGGCAAAAACATTCAGTACTTC. Translating it yields CASSLRDRGLGKNIQYF.

The table lists this clone with a few counts. The V call is TRBV7-6, the J call TRBJ2-3, with TRBD2 matching 14 bases. V trimming: 6 bases; J trimming: 6 bases; junction bases outside the gene matches: 8. Germline CDR1 reads SGHVS; CDR2 reads FNYEAQ. The CDR3 contains 16 residues. The CDR3 bases are TGTGCCAGCAGTTCTGGGACTAGCGGGAGAGTTGATACGCAGTATTTT. Protein product: CASSSGTSGRVDTQYF.

The chain recombines TRBV19 with TRBJ1-2, with D possibly TRBD1 on 6 matching bases. Between the trimmed V and J ends, which lost 10 bases and 2 bases, there was a span of 17 bases. The CDR3 is 14 residues long. Germline V gene lookup returns CDR1 LNHDA and CDR2 SQIVND (reference sequence). The CDR3 here is CATEKIGGNYGYTF. Written as DNA, the CDR3 is TGTGCCACCGAAAAGATAGGGGGAAACTATGGCTACACCTTC.

About this clone itself: Other DNA sequences within the sample encode an identical CDR3. The rearrangement uses TRBV19 and TRBJ1-5; D perhaps matches TRBD1 (6 bases). The CDR3 spans 14 residues. Germline V gene data show CDR1 as LNHDA and CDR2 as SQIVND (reference sequence). The germline V and J ends were trimmed by 6 bases and 5 bases, with 14 bases remaining between them. In DNA, the CDR3 is TGTGCCAGTAGCACTACAGGGACCGATCAGCCCCAGCATTTT. It encodes CASSTTGTDQPQHF.

This chain connects TRBV15 to TRBJ1-1; 10 nucleotides align to TRBD1. With 3 bases clipped from V and 3 bases from J, the junction kept 7 bases outside the gene matches. This CDR3 comprises 16 residues. Germline values: CDR1 LNHNV, CDR2 YYDKDF (reference sequence). DNA for the CDR3: TGTGCCACCAGCAGTGACAGGGGGCGCCGGGACACTGAAGCTTTCTTT. This translates into CATSSDRGRRDTEAFF.

This sequence joins TRBV28 and TRBJ2-3, with 8 bases matching TRBD2. The junction had 13 bases not matched to a gene; V was cut back by 7 bases and J by 7 bases. The length of the CDR3 is 15 residues. Germline CDR1 reads MDHEN; CDR2 reads SYDVKM. CDR3: CASKTGGAGLHTQYF. CDR3 coding DNA: TGTGCCAGCAAGACGGGAGGGGCGGGATTACATACGCAGTATTTT.

The chain joins TRBV18 to TRBJ1-4; D is ambiguous. Trimming shortened V by 3 bases and J by 4 bases, and 3 bases separated the two germline ends. The CDR3 consists of 12 residues. Germline CDR1 and CDR2: KGHSH and LQKENI. The CDR3: CASSPSNEKLFF. DNA of the CDR3: TGTGCCAGCTCACCCAGTAATGAAAAACTGTTTTTT.

The chain joins TRBV30 to TRBJ2-2; TRBD2 is a possible D gene (7 bases). The CDR3 spans 15 residues. CDR1 and CDR2 from the germline V gene are GTSNPN and SVGIG (reference sequence). The V and J ends lost 2 bases and 4 bases respectively, with 14 bases between them. DNA for the CDR3: TGTGCCTGGAGTAGGAGGGGGGGCTTCACCGGGGAGCTGTTTTTT. Its protein product is CAWSRRGGFTGELFF.

This clone was detected once. This chain links TRBV7-8 with TRBJ2-1; 8 positions match TRBD1. Germline CDR1 is SGHVS and CDR2 is FQNEAQ. Trimming cost V 5 bases and J 8 bases; bases outside gene matches: 11. CDR3 length: 15 amino acids. The CDR3 DNA reads as TGTGCCAGCAGCCGACAGGGGTTGGGAATAGATGAGCAGTTCTTC. Protein sequence: CASSRQGLGIDEQFF.

The rearrangement links TRBV5-1 to TRBJ1-1, with TRBD1 matching over 8 bases. Germline CDR1 SGHRS, CDR2 YFSETQ. With V trimmed by 3 bases and J by 5 bases, 6 bases remained unmatched. The CDR3 loop spans 14 amino acids. The CDR3 is CASSSQGVRTEAFF. The CDR3 coding sequence is TGCGCCAGCAGCTCACAGGGGGTCAGGACTGAAGCTTTCTTT.

The chain's CDR3 is CSASHLSSGANVLTF. CDR3 sequence (DNA): TGCAGTGCTAGTCACCTGAGCTCTGGGGCCAACGTCCTGACTTTC. This rearrangement joins TRBV20-1 to TRBJ2-6; no definite D call. The CDR3 has 15 residues. Trimming cost V 3 bases and J 0 bases, with 9 bases left between them. Germline CDR1 DFQATT, CDR2 SNEGSKA (reference sequence).

The CDR3 here is CASSQETSGRVGDTQYF. As DNA, the CDR3 is TGTGCCAGCAGCCAAGAAACTAGCGGGAGGGTAGGAGATACGCAGTATTTT. J is TRBJ2-3 and V is TRBV4-2; TRBD2 matches at 13 bases. CDR3 length: 17 amino acids. V trimming: 0 bases; J trimming: 5 bases; junction bases outside the gene matches: 5. Germline CDR1 and CDR2: LGHNA and YNFKEQ.

The rearrangement uses TRBV9 and TRBJ2-5, with 14 positions matching TRBD2. V dropped 0 bases and J dropped 5; count of bases not matched to a gene: 15. From germline, CDR1 is SGDLS and CDR2 YYNGEE. This CDR3 has 20 amino acids. The CDR3 loop is CASSVGPGLAGAGAIETQYF. CDR3 sequence (DNA): TGTGCCAGCAGCGTAGGCCCGGGACTAGCGGGAGCAGGCGCAATCGAGACCCAGTACTTC.

The chain links TRBV7-9 to TRBJ2-3, with TRBD2 matching over 9 bases. Germline CDR1 SEHNR, CDR2 FQNEAQ (reference sequence). V lost 1 base, J lost 1 base, and 6 bases stayed unmatched. The CDR3 is 17 amino acids. The CDR3 region has the DNA TGTGCCAGCAGCTTAGATAGAATAGCGGGGGGCACAGATACGCAGTATTTT. Amino acids: CASSLDRIAGGTDTQYF.

The J gene is TRBJ1-3, the V gene TRBV5-1, with TRBD1 matching 9 bases. CDR1 is SGHRS, CDR2 YFSETQ, per germline. The CDR3 is 16 residues long. The V segment lost 0 bases and the J segment 6 bases; nucleotides outside the gene matches: 7. CDR3 residues: CASSLEPQGAENTIYF. The CDR3, as DNA: TGCGCCAGCAGCTTGGAGCCACAGGGGGCAGAAAACACCATATATTTT. Combining the CDR3 with reference TRBV5-1 and TRBJ1-3 gives the whole variable domain KAGVTQTPRYLIKTRGQQVTLSCSPISGHRSVSWYQQTPGQGLQFLFEYFSETQRNKGNFPGRFSGRQFSNSRSEMNVSTLELGDSALYLCASSLEPQGAENTIYFGEGSWLTVV.

The chain has TRBV3-1 (or the pseudogene TRBV3-2) and TRBJ2-3; 12 nucleotides agree with TRBD2. The CDR3 length is 16 residues. CDR1 and CDR2 (germline): LGHDT, YNNKEL (reference sequence). V lost 4 bases to trimming and J lost 5 bases; unmatched junction nucleotides: 7. Written as DNA, the CDR3 is TGTGCCAGCAGCCGGCCCGGGACTAGCGGGTTAGATACGCAGTATTTT. Its protein is CASSRPGTSGLDTQYF.

The chain employs TRBV28 and TRBJ1-4; D not resolved. This CDR3 has 11 residues. V was pared by 6 bases and J by 6 bases, with 5 bases between. Germline loops: CDR1 MDHEN, CDR2 SYDVKM. CDR3 bases: TGTGCCAGCAGAGCGGATGAAAAACTGTTTTTT. The encoded protein is CASRADEKLFF. The entire variable domain, with the rest obtained from reference TRBV28 and TRBJ1-4, is as follows: DVKVTQSSRYLVKRTGEKVFLECVQDMDHENMFWYRQDPGLGLRLIYFSYDVKMKEKGDIPEGYSVSREKKERFSLILESASTNQTSMYLCASRADEKLFFGSGTQLSVL.

This clone has only a few counts. The DNA of the CDR3 is TGTGCCAGTAGTCAGGATTTCTCTGGAAACACCATATATTTT. Translated, it gives CASSQDFSGNTIYF. This rearrangement joins TRBV19 to TRBJ1-3; D unclear. Per the germline V gene, CDR1 is LNHDA and CDR2 is SQIVND (reference sequence). With 5 bases removed from V and 0 bases from J, the gap between germline ends came to 8 bases. CDR3 size: 14 residues.

The chain carries TRBV10-3 and TRBJ2-3; 9 bases are shared with TRBD1. The CDR3 covers 13 residues. V lost 8 bases, J lost 4 bases, and 4 bases stayed unmatched. Germline-derived CDR1 and CDR2 are ENHRY and SYGVKD. DNA for the CDR3: TGTGCCATCCGGACAGGGGCGTCAGATACGCAGTATTTT. Amino acids: CAIRTGASDTQYF.

CDR3 in DNA: TGTGCCAGCTCACCTCGTCCGAACACTGAAGCTTTCTTT. This encodes CASSPRPNTEAFF. The chain recombines TRBV18 with TRBJ1-1; D gene uncertain. V gave up 3 bases and J gave up 1 base, with 6 bases separating them. Germline assignment: CDR1 KGHSH and CDR2 LQKENI. The CDR3 is made up of 13 amino acids.

J is TRBJ2-7 and V is TRBV5-4; 7 bases line up with TRBD2. Looked up from germline, CDR1 is SGHNT and CDR2 is YYREEE (reference sequence). The CDR3 is 16 residues long. Trimming cost V 2 bases and J 2 bases; bases outside gene matches: 10. This chain's CDR3 is CASSFAWASGTYEQYF. CDR3 bases: TGTGCCAGCAGCTTCGCGTGGGCTAGCGGAACCTACGAGCAGTACTTC.

The chain joins TRBV19 to TRBJ2-6; tentative D call: TRBD2 (6 bases). The V and J ends lost 5 bases and 1 base respectively, with 15 bases between them. The germline gives CDR1 LNHDA, CDR2 SQIVND (reference sequence). CDR3 length: 17 residues. CDR3 bases: TGTGCCAGTAGTCGCCAGGGAGGAGCGTCTGGGGCCAACGTCCTGACTTTC. Translated: CASSRQGGASGANVLTF. Combining the CDR3 with reference TRBV19 and TRBJ2-6 gives the whole variable domain DGGITQSPKYLFRKEGQNVTLSCEQNLNHDAMYWYRQDPGQGLRLIYYSQIVNDFQKGDIAEGYSVSREKKESFPLTVTSAQKNPTAFYLCASSRQGGASGANVLTFGAGSRLTVL.

This CDR3 reads CASRARIRTEAFF. CDR3 DNA sequence: TGTGCCAGCAGGGCAAGAATACGGACAGAAGCTTTCTTT. The chain links TRBV11-2 to TRBJ1-1, with D possibly matching TRBD1 (5 bases). This CDR3 region has 13 residues. CDR1 is SGHAT and CDR2 is FQNNGV in the germline V gene. V shed 6 bases and J shed 8 bases, with 16 bases lying between them. Using reference TRBV11-2 and TRBJ1-1 for the parts outside the CDR3, the full variable domain is EAGVAQSPRYKIIEKRQSVAFWCNPISGHATLYWYQQILGQGPKLLIQFQNNGVVDDSQLPKDRFSAERLKGVDSTLKIQPAKLEDSAVYLCASRARIRTEAFFGQGTRLTVV.